The TCR beta chain described here comes from a study of long-term antiretroviral therapy in people with HIV. The CDR3 runs to 15 residues. Germline V gives CDR1 LNHNV, CDR2 YYDKDF (reference sequence). The V gene lost 4 bases and the J gene lost 0 bases, with 9 bases spanning the gap. Researchers report immunoSEQ v3.0 was run at survey level. Produced via immunoSEQ multiplex PCR; TCRdb's table is partial and in-frame only. The sample includes 9,500 to 15,000 clones, roughly 82% seen only once; the top ten take 18%. This receptor was taken from a middle-aged man with HIV. Sample: unsorted PBMCs, taken roughly 7.9 years after starting antiretroviral therapy. V is TRBV15 and J is TRBJ1-4; D call uncertain. The CDR3 nucleotides are TGTGCCACCAGCATAAACACAGCAACTAATGAAAAACTGTTTTTT. Translation: CATSINTATNEKLFF.